This TCR beta chain was found in a study of CXCR3-negative and CXCR3-positive naive CD8 T cells. The CDR3 has 13 residues. CDR1 SGHTA and CDR2 FQGNSA come from the germline V gene. Regarding the study as a whole: The study found more hydrophobic TRB CDR3s in CXCR3-positive naive cells than in CXCR3-negative naive cells.

A note on this clonotype: Its antigen remains unknown.

The TRB libraries of cDNA were built by UMI-labeled 5' RACE. TCRdb reprocessed the 5' RACE reads and reports one entry per CDR3 protein, with no DNA. This sample contains about 110,000 distinct CDR3 sequences. This chain connects TRBV7-2 to TRBJ2-7; TCRdb selects TRBD1, and the lack of DNA leaves this call unchecked. The TCR sequence derives from a human donor in good health. Some clones in this sample may be carry-over from other donors' samples. The sequenced material came from naive CXCR3+ CD8+ T cells from blood. Subset: CD45RO-CCR7+CD27+CD95- naive CD8+ T cells expressing CXCR3 (TNR3+). This chain's CDR3 is CASSLWKGYEQYF.